The 10 T cell receptor beta chains below all came from one sample that was sequenced in a study of human CD8 memory T cell subsets. Sequencing libraries of TCR beta were made by UMI-labeled 5' RACE. TCRdb re-called the 5' RACE reads and gives one entry per CDR3 protein, without DNA. This sample carries about 10,000 distinct CDR3 sequences, with 20% to 25% going to the ten biggest clones. The sample comprised CD8+ T cells from PBMCs. These receptors originate from a human donor in good health.

This rearrangement joins TRBV7-9 to TRBJ1-2; TCRdb indicates TRBD1, and absent DNA this call remains unverified. The CDR3 length is 14 residues. The V gene's germline CDR1 is SEHNR and CDR2 FQNEAQ (reference sequence). CDR3 protein: CASSPMGGIYGYTF.

In terms of frequency, this clonotype is medium-sized (0.01 to 0.1%). The chain uses TRBV2 and TRBJ2-7; TCRdb reports TRBD2, a call that lacks DNA to check it against. This CDR3 is built from 17 residues. Germline lookup yields CDR1 SNHLY and CDR2 FYNNEI. The CDR3 region is CASSEARGGFLSYEQYF.

CDR3 sequence reads: CASSSPRLQPGRRSTDTQYF. The chain employs TRBV7-8 and TRBJ2-3; TCRdb proposes TRBD1, but this gene call is untestable without DNA. Looked up from germline, CDR1 is SGHVS and CDR2 is FQNEAQ. This CDR3 spans 20 amino acids.

The chain is built from TRBV4-1 and TRBJ1-1; with no DNA, the TCRdb D assignment of TRBD1 cannot be verified. This CDR3 is 17 amino acids long. Germline-derived CDR1 and CDR2 are MGHRA and YSYEKL. The chain's CDR3 is CASSQDNLGTWGSEAFF.

The chain couples TRBV28 to TRBJ1-6. Germline CDR1 and CDR2: MDHEN and SYDVKM. The CDR3 is made up of 16 amino acids. This chain's CDR3 is CASTRSSFSYNSPLHF.

Measured by frequency, this clonotype is medium-sized. The rearrangement uses TRBV28 and TRBJ1-6. CDR1 is MDHEN, CDR2 SYDVKM, per germline. The CDR3 spans 12 residues. The CDR3 here is CASSGPRGPLHF.

The gene calls are TRBV10-3 and TRBJ1-1; the D call of TRBD1 rests on TCRdb alone, since no DNA is present to check it. Germline values: CDR1 ENHRY, CDR2 SYGVKD. The CDR3 length is 12 residues. The CDR3 reads CAISEGGTEAFF.

This rearrangement joins TRBV27 to TRBJ1-1; TCRdb's D call, TRBD1, is unchecked because there is no DNA. The CDR3 loop spans 15 amino acids. Per the germline V gene, CDR1 is MNHEY and CDR2 is SMNVEV (reference sequence). The CDR3 reads CASSLSDRGGTEAFF.

The V gene is TRBV9, the J gene TRBJ2-7; TCRdb's D call, TRBD1, is unchecked because there is no DNA. From germline, CDR1 is SGDLS and CDR2 YYNGEE. The CDR3 is 15 amino acids. This chain's CDR3 is CASSPRTGRHYEQYF.

This rearrangement joins TRBV29-1 to TRBJ1-1; TCRdb gives TRBD1 as the D gene, but with no DNA this cannot be confirmed. CDR1 and CDR2 (germline): SQVTM, ANQGSEA. The CDR3 consists of 12 residues. CDR3 loop: CSVAQGAREAFF. The entire variable domain, with the rest obtained from reference TRBV29-1 and TRBJ1-1, is as follows: SAVISQKPSRDICQRGTSLTIQCQVDSQVTMMFWYRQQPGQSLTLIATANQGSEATYESGFVIDKFPISRPNLTFSTLTVSNMSPEDSSIYLCSVAQGAREAFFGQGTRLTVV.